This is a list of T cell receptor beta chains from one sample in a study of blood T cell repertoires in COVID-19. The table came from immunoSEQ multiplex PCR; TCRdb's copy has only in-frame clones and leaves some out. This repertoire shows 260,000 or so clones, roughly 84% found once; its top ten account for 8.6%. Sample: peripheral blood. Receptors were obtained from a human donor in a cohort sampled during active COVID-19. CDR3s include the opening cysteine and the closing phenylalanine or tryptophan. D genes are given only for firm matches. Size is stated for part of the rows, as once, few or many counts, or as a class when the clone is expanded.

clone_size: NA
d_call: NA
j_call: TRBJ1-3
v_call: TRBV18
cdr3_nt: TGTGCCAGCTCACCGGCAGTGTCGTCTGGAAACACCATATATTTT
cdr3_aa: CASSPAVSSGNTIYF

clone_size: NA
d_call: TRBD2
j_call: TRBJ2-1
v_call: TRBV5-1
cdr3_nt: TGCGCCAGCAGCCTTCTAAAGACAGGGCTTAGCGGGAGTGGGTTAGGTGAGCAGTTCTTC
cdr3_aa: CASSLLKTGLSGSGLGEQFF

clone_size: NA
d_call: NA
j_call: TRBJ2-2
v_call: TRBV2
cdr3_nt: TGTGCCAGCAGTAGGACTATGAACACCGGGGAGCTGTTTTTT
cdr3_aa: CASSRTMNTGELFF

clone_size: NA
d_call: NA
j_call: TRBJ2-2
v_call: TRBV7-2
cdr3_nt: TGTGCCAGCAGTCTGGTCAGGAACACCGGGGAGCTGTTTTTT
cdr3_aa: CASSLVRNTGELFF

clone_size: NA
d_call: NA
j_call: TRBJ1-4
v_call: TRBV25-1
cdr3_nt: TGTGCCAGCAGCAGATGGGGGGGGGATGAAAAACTGTTTTTT
cdr3_aa: CASSRWGGDEKLFF

clone_size: once
d_call: NA
j_call: TRBJ2-5
v_call: TRBV6-5
cdr3_nt: TGTGCCAGCAGTTTGTCTCTCGGGGGGCCAGGGGTCCAGTACTTC
cdr3_aa: CASSLSLGGPGVQYF

clone_size: NA
d_call: TRBD2
j_call: TRBJ2-7
v_call: TRBV13
cdr3_nt: TGTGCCAGCAGCTCCAGCGGGGGGCTTGGTTACGAGCAGTACTTC
cdr3_aa: CASSSSGGLGYEQYF

clone_size: NA
d_call: TRBD2
j_call: TRBJ2-3
v_call: TRBV7-9
cdr3_nt: TGTGCCAGCAGCCTCCAACCGGGACTAGCGGGAGGCAACACAGATACGCAGTATTTT
cdr3_aa: CASSLQPGLAGGNTDTQYF

clone_size: once
d_call: TRBD1
j_call: TRBJ1-6
v_call: TRBV5-4
cdr3_nt: TGTGCCAGCAGCCCTGGGACAGGGGGCTGGCACACTAATTCACCCCTCCACTTT
cdr3_aa: CASSPGTGGWHTNSPLHF

clone_size: few
d_call: TRBD1
j_call: TRBJ2-7
v_call: TRBV6-6
cdr3_nt: TGTGCCAGCCGCGGACAGGCAAGCTCCTACGAGCAGTACTTC
cdr3_aa: CASRGQASSYEQYF

clone_size: NA
d_call: TRBD2
j_call: TRBJ2-1
v_call: TRBV4-1
cdr3_nt: TGCGCCAGCAGCCGTCTGGGACTAGCCTACAATGAGCAGTTCTTC
cdr3_aa: CASSRLGLAYNEQFF

clone_size: NA
d_call: NA
j_call: TRBJ2-1
v_call: TRBV12-1
cdr3_nt: TGTGCCAGCAGCGGAGGGACTAGCGGGGGGAACCAACGCTCCTACAATGAGCAGTTCTTC
cdr3_aa: CASSGGTSGGNQRSYNEQFF

clone_size: NA
d_call: TRBD1
j_call: TRBJ2-5
v_call: TRBV19
cdr3_nt: TGTGCCAGTAGCCCAAGACAGGGTTTCGAGGAGACCCAGTACTTC
cdr3_aa: CASSPRQGFEETQYF

clone_size: NA
d_call: TRBD2
j_call: TRBJ2-1
v_call: TRBV19
cdr3_nt: TGTGCCAGTAGTATAGGTCCGGGGGGCTCCTACAATGAGCAGTTCTTC
cdr3_aa: CASSIGPGGSYNEQFF

clone_size: NA
d_call: NA
j_call: TRBJ1-1
v_call: TRBV7-9
cdr3_nt: TGTGCCAGCAGCTTCACAGCGGCGAACACTGAAGCTTTCTTT
cdr3_aa: CASSFTAANTEAFF

clone_size: NA
d_call: NA
j_call: TRBJ2-3
v_call: TRBV3-1/TRBV3-2
cdr3_nt: TGTGCCAGCAGCCTCCACGGGACTCGGGTTGCAGATACGCAGTATTTT
cdr3_aa: CASSLHGTRVADTQYF

clone_size: once
d_call: NA
j_call: TRBJ1-2
v_call: TRBV25-1
cdr3_nt: TGTGCCAGCAGTGACCGCTATTACACCTTC
cdr3_aa: CASSDRYYTF

clone_size: NA
d_call: TRBD1
j_call: TRBJ2-7
v_call: TRBV10-3
cdr3_nt: TGTGCCATCAGTGAGCCGGGACAGGGAGTCGAGCAGTACTTC
cdr3_aa: CAISEPGQGVEQYF

clone_size: NA
d_call: NA
j_call: TRBJ2-3
v_call: TRBV27
cdr3_nt: TGTGCCAGCAGTTTCCAGTCGGGTGTCACAGATACGCAGTATTTT
cdr3_aa: CASSFQSGVTDTQYF

clone_size: once
d_call: TRBD1
j_call: TRBJ1-4
v_call: TRBV10-3
cdr3_nt: TGTGCCATCAGTGAGTCGTTGGGACAGGGCGAAGAAAAACTGTTTTTT
cdr3_aa: CAISESLGQGEEKLFF

clone_size: few
d_call: TRBD1
j_call: TRBJ1-5
v_call: TRBV28
cdr3_nt: TGTGCCAGCAGGGAGACAGGGAAAGATCAGCCCCAGCATTTT
cdr3_aa: CASRETGKDQPQHF

clone_size: NA
d_call: TRBD1
j_call: TRBJ1-1
v_call: TRBV2
cdr3_nt: TGTGCCAGCGATAGACAGGGGGGTATAAGCACTGAAGCTTTCTTT
cdr3_aa: CASDRQGGISTEAFF

clone_size: NA
d_call: NA
j_call: TRBJ1-2
v_call: TRBV9
cdr3_nt: TGTGCCAGCAGCCCCCGATTAGGGGGTAGCGATGGCTACACCTTC
cdr3_aa: CASSPRLGGSDGYTF

clone_size: NA
d_call: TRBD1
j_call: TRBJ1-5
v_call: TRBV4-1
cdr3_nt: TGCGCCAGCAGCCAAGAGGCACGGACAGGACAATGGCAGCCCCAGCATTTT
cdr3_aa: CASSQEARTGQWQPQHF

clone_size: NA
d_call: NA
j_call: TRBJ2-3
v_call: TRBV5-1
cdr3_nt: TGCGCCAGCAGCTCCGGACACCTGATACTCTCAGATACGCAGTATTTT
cdr3_aa: CASSSGHLILSDTQYF

clone_size: NA
d_call: NA
j_call: TRBJ1-6
v_call: TRBV27
cdr3_nt: TGTGCCAGCAGTCCAACCCGTCCGACGGGGGGATACAATTCACCCCTCCACTTT
cdr3_aa: CASSPTRPTGGYNSPLHF

clone_size: NA
d_call: TRBD2
j_call: TRBJ2-2
v_call: TRBV18
cdr3_nt: TGTGCCAGCTCACCAAACCCGGGAGGCCTAGGGGAGCTGTTTTTT
cdr3_aa: CASSPNPGGLGELFF

clone_size: NA
d_call: TRBD2
j_call: TRBJ2-1
v_call: TRBV9
cdr3_nt: TGTGCCAGCAGCGTAATAAGCGGGAGTCACAATGAGCAGTTCTTC
cdr3_aa: CASSVISGSHNEQFF

clone_size: few
d_call: TRBD1
j_call: TRBJ1-4
v_call: TRBV5-6
cdr3_nt: TGTGCCAGCAGCTGGGACAGGGGGCGTGAAAAACTGTTTTTT
cdr3_aa: CASSWDRGREKLFF

clone_size: NA
d_call: NA
j_call: TRBJ2-2
v_call: TRBV19
cdr3_nt: TGTGCCACCCCTGGGGGGGGCATCAACACCGGGGAGCTGTTTTTT
cdr3_aa: CATPGGGINTGELFF

clone_size: NA
d_call: NA
j_call: TRBJ1-2
v_call: TRBV2
cdr3_nt: TGTGCCAGCAGTGAAGGTTCAGGGCCTATCGGCTACACCTTC
cdr3_aa: CASSEGSGPIGYTF

clone_size: once
d_call: NA
j_call: TRBJ2-1
v_call: TRBV10-1
cdr3_nt: TGCGCCAGCAGTGACACCGGACAGAGCTCCTACAATGAGCAGTTCTTC
cdr3_aa: CASSDTGQSSYNEQFF

clone_size: NA
d_call: TRBD2
j_call: TRBJ2-1
v_call: TRBV19
cdr3_nt: TGTGCCAGTAGTAGACGGGTAGCGGGAGTTTTCAATGAGCAGTTCTTC
cdr3_aa: CASSRRVAGVFNEQFF

clone_size: NA
d_call: NA
j_call: TRBJ2-2
v_call: TRBV19
cdr3_nt: TGTGCCAGTAAAGAGGGGGCTAGCGCCGGGGAGCTGTTTTTT
cdr3_aa: CASKEGASAGELFF

clone_size: NA
d_call: TRBD1
j_call: TRBJ1-2
v_call: TRBV5-6
cdr3_nt: TGTGCCAGCAGGACAGGGGTACGGAGCTATGGCTACACCTTC
cdr3_aa: CASRTGVRSYGYTF

clone_size: NA
d_call: NA
j_call: TRBJ1-4
v_call: TRBV5-1
cdr3_nt: TGCGCCAGCAGCCTCGATGAAAAACTGTTTTTT
cdr3_aa: CASSLDEKLFF

clone_size: NA
d_call: NA
j_call: TRBJ2-2
v_call: TRBV5-5
cdr3_nt: TGTGCCAGCAGCTGGCAGGGCCTAGGCGGGGAGCTGTTTTTT
cdr3_aa: CASSWQGLGGELFF

clone_size: NA
d_call: TRBD1
j_call: TRBJ1-6
v_call: TRBV6-2/TRBV6-3
cdr3_nt: TGTGCCAGCAGTTACGGACAGGGGAGATCCTATAATTCACCCCTCCACTTT
cdr3_aa: CASSYGQGRSYNSPLHF

clone_size: once
d_call: TRBD1
j_call: TRBJ1-5
v_call: TRBV19
cdr3_nt: TGTGCCAGTAGTATTGAGACAGGGATTCCCCGCAATCAGCCCCAGCATTTT
cdr3_aa: CASSIETGIPRNQPQHF

clone_size: NA
d_call: NA
j_call: TRBJ1-1
v_call: TRBV6-6
cdr3_nt: TGTGCCAGCACCTCGTCAGGCAACACTGAAGCTTTCTTT
cdr3_aa: CASTSSGNTEAFF

clone_size: NA
d_call: NA
j_call: TRBJ2-3
v_call: TRBV4-2
cdr3_nt: TGTGCCAGCAGCCAAGCGGTCACAGATACGCAGTATTTT
cdr3_aa: CASSQAVTDTQYF

clone_size: NA
d_call: TRBD2
j_call: TRBJ2-2
v_call: TRBV4-2
cdr3_nt: TGTGCCAGCAGCCAAGAGGGCACGGGCGGGGGGTTTAGCGGGGAGCTGTTTTTT
cdr3_aa: CASSQEGTGGGFSGELFF

clone_size: NA
d_call: NA
j_call: TRBJ1-2
v_call: TRBV28
cdr3_nt: TGTGCCAGCAGGAGACAGCTCCTCTATGGCTACACCTTC
cdr3_aa: CASRRQLLYGYTF

clone_size: once
d_call: TRBD2
j_call: TRBJ2-1
v_call: TRBV5-4
cdr3_nt: TGTGCCAGCAGCTCACAGACTAGCAAGCAGTTCTTC
cdr3_aa: CASSSQTSKQFF

clone_size: NA
d_call: TRBD1
j_call: TRBJ1-1
v_call: TRBV19
cdr3_nt: TGTGCCAGCGGACAGGGTCGTTGGAACACTGAAGCTTTCTTT
cdr3_aa: CASGQGRWNTEAFF

clone_size: NA
d_call: NA
j_call: TRBJ2-2
v_call: TRBV6-5
cdr3_nt: TGTGCCAGCACCCCGACAGGGAACACCGGGGAGCTGTTTTTT
cdr3_aa: CASTPTGNTGELFF

clone_size: once
d_call: NA
j_call: TRBJ2-6
v_call: TRBV4-2
cdr3_nt: TGTGCCAGCAGCCCTCGTTCCCCGATGAGTACTCTGGGGGCCAACGTCCTGACTTTC
cdr3_aa: CASSPRSPMSTLGANVLTF

clone_size: NA
d_call: TRBD1
j_call: TRBJ1-5
v_call: TRBV11-2
cdr3_nt: TGTGCCAGCAGCTTAGGTACAGGGGGCGGCAATCAGCCCCAGCATTTT
cdr3_aa: CASSLGTGGGNQPQHF

clone_size: NA
d_call: NA
j_call: TRBJ1-5
v_call: TRBV6-6
cdr3_nt: TGTGCCAGCCAGATAAGTTACAATCAGCCCCAGCATTTT
cdr3_aa: CASQISYNQPQHF

clone_size: NA
d_call: TRBD1
j_call: TRBJ2-5
v_call: TRBV11-2
cdr3_nt: TGTGCCAGCAGCACAGACAGGGGACAAGAGACCCAGTACTTC
cdr3_aa: CASSTDRGQETQYF

clone_size: many
d_call: NA
j_call: TRBJ2-3
v_call: TRBV5-1
cdr3_nt: TGCGCCAGCAGCAAGGACAGTTTTCCCACAGATACGCAGTATTTT
cdr3_aa: CASSKDSFPTDTQYF

clone_size: NA
d_call: TRBD2
j_call: TRBJ2-7
v_call: TRBV11-1
cdr3_nt: TGTGCCAGCAGCTTGACCGGGACTAGCGGGATTTACGAGCAGTACTTC
cdr3_aa: CASSLTGTSGIYEQYF

clone_size: NA
d_call: NA
j_call: TRBJ2-1
v_call: TRBV4-3
cdr3_nt: TGCGCCAGCAGCCAAGATTCGGGGATCTACAATGAGCAGTTCTTC
cdr3_aa: CASSQDSGIYNEQFF

clone_size: NA
d_call: TRBD2
j_call: TRBJ2-3
v_call: TRBV7-2
cdr3_nt: TGTGCCAGCGCCTCGGCGGGAGCAATAGATACGCAGTATTTT
cdr3_aa: CASASAGAIDTQYF

clone_size: NA
d_call: TRBD1
j_call: TRBJ2-7
v_call: TRBV7-9
cdr3_nt: TGTGCCAGCTCGAAGGGACAGGGTCAAGACGAGCAGTACTTC
cdr3_aa: CASSKGQGQDEQYF

clone_size: NA
d_call: TRBD2
j_call: TRBJ2-7
v_call: TRBV4-2
cdr3_nt: TGTGCCAGCAGCCAAGATATGGAAGCGGGGGAGCAGTACTTC
cdr3_aa: CASSQDMEAGEQYF

clone_size: NA
d_call: NA
j_call: TRBJ1-5
v_call: TRBV7-2
cdr3_nt: TGTGCCAGCAGCCCACCACACCACCGGGGGGCCCGTAGTCAGCCCCAGCATTTT
cdr3_aa: CASSPPHHRGARSQPQHF

clone_size: few
d_call: NA
j_call: TRBJ1-5
v_call: TRBV18
cdr3_nt: TGTGCCAGCTCCCCCCTGGGAGGAGGTAGCAATCAGCCCCAGCATTTT
cdr3_aa: CASSPLGGGSNQPQHF

clone_size: few
d_call: TRBD1
j_call: TRBJ2-7
v_call: TRBV29-1
cdr3_nt: TGCAGCGTTGACCGGGACAGGGAGCAGTACTTC
cdr3_aa: CSVDRDREQYF

clone_size: few
d_call: NA
j_call: TRBJ1-6
v_call: TRBV6-4
cdr3_nt: TGTGCCAGCAGGGTGGACCGGGGGGATTCACCCCTCCACTTT
cdr3_aa: CASRVDRGDSPLHF